The source of this TCR beta chain is a study of cytomegalovirus exposure and HLA in healthy donors. Overall study: Early on, a data release was issued that held some 85 million unique TCRs from HLA-typed donors.

The CDR3 extends over 13 amino acids. In germline, CDR1 is PRHDT, CDR2 FYEKMQ (reference sequence). The V end lost 3 bases, the J end lost 7 bases, and 10 bases lay between the germline ends. Researchers ran the PCR with 60 Vbeta and 13 Jbeta primers. Profiled with immunoSEQ multiplex PCR; TCRdb holds only in-frame clones, not every one. This sample has approximately 140,000 clones, with about 85% found just once. CMV serostatus data were not documented for this donor. The chain has TRBV13 and TRBJ2-1, with D hard to call. Material for sequencing was PBMCs. The sequence was collected from a human donor in good health. The CDR3 spells CASSFTDQNEQFF. The CDR3 region has the DNA TGTGCCAGCAGCTTTACAGATCAAAATGAGCAGTTCTTC. The full variable domain, completed using reference TRBV13 and TRBJ2-1, is AAGVIQSPRHLIKEKRETATLKCYPIPRHDTVYWYQQGPGQDPQFLISFYEKMQSDKGSIPDRFSAQQFSDYHSELNMSSLELGDSALYFCASSFTDQNEQFFGPGTRLTVL.